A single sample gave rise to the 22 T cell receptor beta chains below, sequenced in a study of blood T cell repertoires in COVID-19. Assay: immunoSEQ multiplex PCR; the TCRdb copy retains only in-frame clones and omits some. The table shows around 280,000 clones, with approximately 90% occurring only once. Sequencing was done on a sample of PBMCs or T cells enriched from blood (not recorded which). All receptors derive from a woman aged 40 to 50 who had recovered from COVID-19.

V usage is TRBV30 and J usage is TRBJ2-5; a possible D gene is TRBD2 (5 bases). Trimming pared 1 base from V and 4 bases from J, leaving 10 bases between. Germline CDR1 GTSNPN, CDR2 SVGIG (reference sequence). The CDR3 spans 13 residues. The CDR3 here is CAWSEVRGETQYF. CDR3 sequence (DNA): TGTGCCTGGAGTGAGGTTCGGGGAGAGACCCAGTACTTC. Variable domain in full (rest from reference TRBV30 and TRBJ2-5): SQTIHQWPATLVQPVGSPLSLECTVEGTSNPNLYWYRQAAGRGLQLLFYSVGIGQISSEVPQNLSASRPQDRQFILSSKKLLLSDSGFYLCAWSEVRGETQYFGPGTRLLVL.

The CDR3 here is CASSQEQRGYGYTF. The DNA for the CDR3 is TGTGCCAGCAGCCAAGAACAAAGGGGCTATGGCTACACCTTC. The chain is built from TRBV3-1 (or the pseudogene TRBV3-2) and TRBJ1-2; D is possibly TRBD1 (5 bases). Trimming took 0 bases from V and 4 from J, leaving 9 bases between them. The CDR3 covers 14 residues. Germline CDR1 LGHDT, CDR2 YNNKEL (reference sequence).

The CDR3 region is CASRRTGANQPQHF. CDR3 in DNA: TGTGCCAGCAGGAGAACAGGAGCCAATCAGCCCCAGCATTTT. The chain couples TRBV2 to TRBJ1-5, with D tentatively TRBD1 (5 bases). Between the trimmed V and J ends, which lost 6 bases and 3 bases, there was a span of 12 bases. The CDR3 is 14 amino acids. CDR1 is SNHLY, CDR2 FYNNEI, per germline.

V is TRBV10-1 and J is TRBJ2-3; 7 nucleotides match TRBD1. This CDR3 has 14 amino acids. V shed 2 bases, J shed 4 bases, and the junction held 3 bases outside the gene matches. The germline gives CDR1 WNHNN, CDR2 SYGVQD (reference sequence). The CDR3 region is CASSEQGDADTQYF. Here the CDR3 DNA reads TGCGCCAGCAGTGAGCAGGGGGATGCAGATACGCAGTATTTT.

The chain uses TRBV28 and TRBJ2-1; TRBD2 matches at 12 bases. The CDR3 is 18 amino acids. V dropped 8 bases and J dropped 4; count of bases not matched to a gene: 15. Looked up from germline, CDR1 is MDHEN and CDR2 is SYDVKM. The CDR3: CASVPGTSGWRPYNEQFF. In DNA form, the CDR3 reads TGTGCCAGCGTTCCCGGGACTAGCGGGTGGAGGCCTTACAATGAGCAGTTCTTC.

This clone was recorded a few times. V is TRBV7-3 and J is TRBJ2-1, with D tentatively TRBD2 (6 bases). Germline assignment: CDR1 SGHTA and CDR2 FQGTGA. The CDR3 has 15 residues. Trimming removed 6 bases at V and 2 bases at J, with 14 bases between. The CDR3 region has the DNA TGTGCCAGCAGTCGGGGACTTGGCGCCTACAATGAGCAGTTCTTC. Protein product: CASSRGLGAYNEQFF.

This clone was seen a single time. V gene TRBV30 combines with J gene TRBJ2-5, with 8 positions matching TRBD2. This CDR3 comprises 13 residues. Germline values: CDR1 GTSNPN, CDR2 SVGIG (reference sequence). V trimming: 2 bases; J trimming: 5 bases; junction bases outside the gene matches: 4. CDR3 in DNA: TGTGCCTGGAGTCACGGGGGGGAGGAGACCCAGTACTTC. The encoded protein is CAWSHGGEETQYF.

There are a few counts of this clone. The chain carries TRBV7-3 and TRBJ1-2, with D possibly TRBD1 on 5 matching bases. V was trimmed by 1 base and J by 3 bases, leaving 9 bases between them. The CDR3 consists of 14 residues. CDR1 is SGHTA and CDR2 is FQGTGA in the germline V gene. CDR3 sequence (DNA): TGTGCCAGCAGCTTAAAGGGGCTCGACTATGGCTACACCTTC. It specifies CASSLKGLDYGYTF.

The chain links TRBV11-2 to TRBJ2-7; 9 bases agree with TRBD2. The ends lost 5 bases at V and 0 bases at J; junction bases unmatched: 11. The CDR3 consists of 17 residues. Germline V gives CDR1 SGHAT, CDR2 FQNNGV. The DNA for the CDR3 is TGTGCCAGCAGCCGGAACATTTTAGCGGGAGACTCCTACGAGCAGTACTTC. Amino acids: CASSRNILAGDSYEQYF.

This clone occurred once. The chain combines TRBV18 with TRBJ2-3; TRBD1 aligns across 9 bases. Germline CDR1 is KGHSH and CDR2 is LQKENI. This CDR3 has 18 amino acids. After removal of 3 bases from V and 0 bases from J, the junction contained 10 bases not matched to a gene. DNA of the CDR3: TGTGCCAGCTCACCGCAACCGGAGACAGGGGGAAGCACAGATACGCAGTATTTT. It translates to CASSPQPETGGSTDTQYF.

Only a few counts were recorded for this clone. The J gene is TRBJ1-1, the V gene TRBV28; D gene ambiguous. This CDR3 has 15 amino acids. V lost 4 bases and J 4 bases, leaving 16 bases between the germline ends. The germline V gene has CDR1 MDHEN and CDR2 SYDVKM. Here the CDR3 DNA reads TGTGCCAGCAGTTCTCGTGGAGCTCGGGGCACTGAAGCTTTCTTT. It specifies CASSSRGARGTEAFF.

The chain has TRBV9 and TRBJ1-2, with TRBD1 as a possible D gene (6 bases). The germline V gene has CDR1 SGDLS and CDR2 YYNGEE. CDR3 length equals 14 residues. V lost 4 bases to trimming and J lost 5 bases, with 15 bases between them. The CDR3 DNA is TGTGCCAGCAGCCCACAGGGAGGGGAATATGGCTACACCTTC. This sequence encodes CASSPQGGEYGYTF.

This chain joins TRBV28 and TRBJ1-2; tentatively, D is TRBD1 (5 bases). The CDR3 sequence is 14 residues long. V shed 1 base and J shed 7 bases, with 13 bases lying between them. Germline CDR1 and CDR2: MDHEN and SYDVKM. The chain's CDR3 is CASSLYPGGGGYTF. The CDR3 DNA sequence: TGTGCCAGCAGTTTATATCCTGGGGGAGGTGGCTACACCTTC.

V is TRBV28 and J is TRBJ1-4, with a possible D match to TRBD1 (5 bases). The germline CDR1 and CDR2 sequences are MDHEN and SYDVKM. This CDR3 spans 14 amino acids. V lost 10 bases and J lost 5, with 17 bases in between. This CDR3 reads CATAGGGDNEKLFF. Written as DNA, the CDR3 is TGTGCCACCGCTGGGGGGGGTGACAATGAAAAACTGTTTTTT.

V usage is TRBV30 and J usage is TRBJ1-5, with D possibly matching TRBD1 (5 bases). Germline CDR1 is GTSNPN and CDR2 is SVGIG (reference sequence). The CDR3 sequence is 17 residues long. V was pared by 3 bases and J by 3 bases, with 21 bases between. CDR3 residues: CAWRPHYSQGPNQPQHF. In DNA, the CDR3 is TGTGCCTGGAGGCCACACTACTCCCAGGGTCCCAATCAGCCCCAGCATTTT.

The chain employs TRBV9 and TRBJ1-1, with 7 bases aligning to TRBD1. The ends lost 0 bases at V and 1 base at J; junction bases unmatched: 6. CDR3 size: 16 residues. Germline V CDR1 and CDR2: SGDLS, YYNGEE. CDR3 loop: CASSVVRGRKNTEAFF. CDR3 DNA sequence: TGTGCCAGCAGCGTAGTAAGGGGGCGAAAGAACACTGAAGCTTTCTTT.

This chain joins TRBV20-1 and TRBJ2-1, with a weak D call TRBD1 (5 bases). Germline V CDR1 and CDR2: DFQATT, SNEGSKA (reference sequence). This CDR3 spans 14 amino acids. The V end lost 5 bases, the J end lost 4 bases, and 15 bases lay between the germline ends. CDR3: CSARGASSYNEQFF. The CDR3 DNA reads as TGCAGTGCTCGTGGGGCCTCTTCTTACAATGAGCAGTTCTTC.

CDR3 in amino acids: CASSSGAITGANVLTF. The CDR3 DNA is TGTGCCAGCAGTAGCGGGGCCATTACAGGGGCCAACGTCCTGACTTTC. The chain has TRBV7-2 and TRBJ2-6, with 8 positions matching TRBD2. Germline lookup yields CDR1 SGHTA and CDR2 FQGNSA. V shed 6 bases, J shed 4 bases, and the junction held 8 bases outside the gene matches. CDR3 length: 16 residues.

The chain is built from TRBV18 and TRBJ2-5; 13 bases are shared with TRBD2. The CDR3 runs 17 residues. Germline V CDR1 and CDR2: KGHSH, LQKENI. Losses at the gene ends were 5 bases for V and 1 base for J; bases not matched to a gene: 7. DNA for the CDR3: TGTGCCAGCTCAGAGAGGACTAGCGGGAGCCCCCAAGAGACCCAGTACTTC. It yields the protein CASSERTSGSPQETQYF.

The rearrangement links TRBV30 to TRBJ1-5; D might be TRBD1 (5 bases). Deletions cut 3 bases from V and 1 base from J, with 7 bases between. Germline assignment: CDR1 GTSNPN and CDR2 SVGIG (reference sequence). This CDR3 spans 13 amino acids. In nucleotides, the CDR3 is TGTGCCTGGAGCAGGGAAAGCAATCAGCCCCAGCATTTT. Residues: CAWSRESNQPQHF.

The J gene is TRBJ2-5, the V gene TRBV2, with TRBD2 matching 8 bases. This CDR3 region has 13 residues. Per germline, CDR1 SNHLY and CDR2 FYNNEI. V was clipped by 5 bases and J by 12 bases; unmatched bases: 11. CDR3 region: CASSSTSGTPKYF. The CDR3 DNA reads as TGTGCCAGCAGTTCAACTAGCGGAACGCCGAAGTACTTC.

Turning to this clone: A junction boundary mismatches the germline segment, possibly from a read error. CDR3 nucleotides: TGTGCTAGCAGCTTAGAGGGAGGGGAGACCCAGTACTTC. Its translation: CASSLEGGETQYF. This chain joins TRBV7-7 and TRBJ2-5; 7 bases are a match to TRBD2. The CDR3 is made up of 13 amino acids. Per germline, CDR1 SSHAT and CDR2 FNYEAQ (reference sequence).